This T cell receptor beta chain was identified in a study of blood T cell repertoires in COVID-19. Across the whole study: Acute and convalescent COVID-19 samples came from the United States, Italy and Spain. PBMCs, B-cell-depleted T cells, or T cells were the source of the cDNA or gDNA that made up the material.

The Seattle patients, enrolled during active infection, were followed longitudinally. The sample holds a few counts of this clone. The J segment lost 0 bases and the V segment lost 2 bases, leaving 2 bases of the junction unmatched. The V gene's germline CDR1 is SGHNT and CDR2 YYREEE (reference sequence). The CDR3 has 14 residues. Generated by immunoSEQ multiplex PCR, the TCRdb table keeps only in-frame clones and is missing some. Of roughly 320,000 clones listed, 85% to 90% are singletons. Source material: peripheral blood. This TCR came from a woman aged 45 to 65 with COVID-19, enrolled during active disease. The rearrangement uses TRBV5-4 and TRBJ2-7; 7 positions match TRBD2. CDR3 sequence reads: CASSFGGFSYEQYF. The CDR3 DNA follows: TGTGCCAGCAGCTTCGGGGGGTTCTCCTACGAGCAGTACTTC.